These T cell receptor beta chains were read from a single sample in a study of T cell repertoires in cytomegalovirus infection. These TCRs' antigens remain unknown. One entry per CDR3 protein results from TCRdb running MiXCR on the reads. The table has more than 300,000 distinct CDR3 sequences, about 35% seen once; the top ten hold approximately 15%. Sequencing was performed on cultured PBMCs, taken from culture after CMV antigen stimulation. Receptors originate from a human donor in good health (CMV status not recorded). Some clones in this sample may be carry-over from other donors' samples. Each CDR3 is given with its conserved first and last residue. The order of the fields is D gene, V gene, J gene, clone size, CDR3 protein, CDR3 DNA. D genes are given only for firm matches. Clone size is shown for a subset of rows, as once, few, many or a class of expanded clone.

>.|TRBV7-2|TRBJ1-4|once
CASSSQGRVKLFF
TGTGCCAGCAGCTCTCAGGGAAGGGTGAAACTGTTTTTT
>TRBD2|TRBV20-1|TRBJ2-1|.
CSARDLAGVRSNEQFF
TGCAGTGCTAGAGATCTAGCGGGAGTCCGCTCCAATGAGCAGTTCTTC
>.|TRBV5-5|TRBJ1-5|.
CASSLVAGYSNQPQHF
TGTGCCAGCAGCTTGGTGGCAGGCTATAGCAATCAGCCCCAGCATTTT
>.|TRBV9|TRBJ2-1|.
CASSAFGLPNEQFF
TGTGCCAGCAGCGCCTTTGGACTGCCCAATGAGCAGTTCTTC
>.|TRBV6-6|TRBJ1-1|once
CASSFLRETEAFF
TGTGCCAGCAGTTTCCTCAGGGAAACTGAAGCTTTCTTT
>TRBD1|TRBV5-4|TRBJ1-1|few
CASSFWTGKDTEAFF
TGTGCCAGCAGCTTTTGGACAGGGAAGGACACTGAAGCTTTCTTT
>.|TRBV7-2|TRBJ2-1|many
CASSLWSSHEQFF
TGTGCCAGCAGCTTGTGGAGCTCCCATGAGCAGTTCTTC
>TRBD1|TRBV3-1|TRBJ2-1|.
CASSQEGGQGTYNEQFF
TGTGCCAGCAGCCAAGAGGGGGGACAGGGGACCTACAATGAGCAGTTCTTC
>TRBD2|TRBV7-2|TRBJ2-1|.
CASSLAPLAGAQQFF
TGTGCCAGCAGCTTAGCCCCCCTAGCGGGCGCTCAGCAGTTCTTC
>.|TRBV7-9|TRBJ1-4|.
CASSSANNEKLFF
TGTGCCAGCAGCTCAGCGAATAATGAAAAACTGTTTTTT
>.|TRBV19|TRBJ2-1|.
CASSLGLSSREQFF
TGTGCCAGTAGTCTCGGACTGTCCTCTAGGGAGCAGTTCTTC